These 30 T cell receptor beta chains originate from one sample sequenced in a study of T-cell reconstitution after alpha-beta-depleted transplantation in children. During its preparation, the TCRbeta library received unique molecular identifiers. TCRdb reprocessed the PCR reads with MiXCR, giving one entry per CDR3 protein. The sample includes around 680,000 distinct CDR3 sequences, approximately 15% of them seen just once. The sample here was PBMCs from the stem cell graft donor, taken from the stem cell graft. All receptors come from a human donor who donated a stem cell graft to a child with acute myeloid leukemia.

The CDR3 reads CASSLDGGGNSPLHF. CDR3 sequence (DNA): TGTGCCAGCAGCTTAGACGGTGGGGGGAATTCACCCCTCCACTTT. The rearrangement uses TRBV7-2 and TRBJ1-6, with D perhaps matching TRBD1 (5 bases). This CDR3 region has 15 residues. The V gene lost 1 base and the J gene lost 7 bases, with 11 bases spanning the gap. Germline lookup yields CDR1 SGHTA and CDR2 FQGNSA.

The rearrangement joins TRBV12-3 or TRBV12-4 to TRBJ2-1; D not certain. V dropped 5 bases and J dropped 5 bases, with 19 bases sitting between them. CDR3 size: 16 residues. The CDR3 spells CASSPAGQRSDNEQFF. CDR3 coding DNA: TGTGCCAGCAGTCCGGCCGGGCAGCGCTCGGACAATGAGCAGTTCTTC.

This clonotype was detected ten times or more. The chain has TRBV20-1 and TRBJ1-5, with no clear D. The CDR3 runs 14 residues. Germline CDR1 and CDR2: DFQATT and SNEGSKA (reference sequence). V was trimmed by 0 bases and J by 4 bases, leaving 10 bases between them. CDR3 in DNA: TGCAGTGCTAGAGATCCCATAGCTAATCAGCCCCAGCATTTT. Its translation is CSARDPIANQPQHF.

Only one count was recorded for this clonotype. This chain connects TRBV19 to TRBJ2-2; 9 bases fit TRBD1. The CDR3 is 14 amino acids. Germline V gene lookup returns CDR1 LNHDA and CDR2 SQIVND (reference sequence). Unmatched junction bases numbered 4, after V lost 4 bases and J lost 7 bases. The CDR3 region has the DNA TGTGCCAGTAGTACCGGACAGGGGTACGGGGAGCTGTTTTTT. It yields the protein CASSTGQGYGELFF. The full variable domain, rest sourced from reference TRBV19 and TRBJ2-2, is DGGITQSPKYLFRKEGQNVTLSCEQNLNHDAMYWYRQDPGQGLRLIYYSQIVNDFQKGDIAEGYSVSREKKESFPLTVTSAQKNPTAFYLCASSTGQGYGELFFGEGSRLTVL.

This clonotype showed up just a few times. The rearrangement uses TRBV2 and TRBJ2-3; 8 bases agree with TRBD2. Trimming removed 5 bases from V and 4 bases from J; junction bases left unmatched: 8. In germline, CDR1 is SNHLY, CDR2 FYNNEI. The CDR3 is 15 amino acids. This CDR3 reads CASSLRTSSADTQYF. For the CDR3, the DNA is TGTGCCAGCAGTCTGAGGACTAGCTCCGCAGATACGCAGTATTTT.

The table lists this clonotype with many counts. The chain carries TRBV20-1 and TRBJ2-2; D could derive from TRBD1 or TRBD2 (5 bases each). The CDR3 contains 13 residues. Per germline, CDR1 DFQATT and CDR2 SNEGSKA (reference sequence). CDR3: CAYQLGARGELFF. DNA for the CDR3: TGCGCCTACCAACTAGGGGCGAGGGGGGAGCTGTTTTTT.

The rearrangement joins TRBV13 to TRBJ1-1; a possible D gene is TRBD1 (6 bases). CDR3 length: 12 amino acids. Germline lookup yields CDR1 PRHDT and CDR2 FYEKMQ (reference sequence). Trimming shortened V by 2 bases and J by 9 bases, and 10 bases separated the two germline ends. The chain's CDR3 is CASSLQGLKAFF. CDR3 sequence (DNA): TGTGCCAGCAGCTTACAGGGGCTAAAAGCTTTCTTT.

This clonotype came up many times. The V call is TRBV15, the J call TRBJ2-7, with 7 bases identical to TRBD1. Unmatched junction bases numbered 8, after V lost 5 bases and J lost 4 bases. The CDR3 loop spans 14 amino acids. Germline V CDR1 and CDR2: LNHNV, YYDKDF (reference sequence). CDR3 nucleotides: TGTGCCACCAGCGACCGGGACAGTTTGTACGAGCAGTACTTC. Protein: CATSDRDSLYEQYF.

The chain recombines TRBV10-3 with TRBJ2-3; D perhaps matches TRBD1 (5 bases). Deletions cut 9 bases from V and 2 bases from J, with 15 bases between. Germline CDR1 ENHRY, CDR2 SYGVKD. The CDR3 has 14 residues. The CDR3 loop reads CAIRKDTNTDTQYF. DNA of the CDR3: TGTGCCATACGGAAGGACACGAACACAGATACGCAGTATTTT.

The V gene is TRBV11-2, the J gene TRBJ2-7; a weak D match, TRBD2 (6 bases). There are 15 residues in the CDR3. CDR1 and CDR2 from the germline V gene are SGHAT and FQNNGV. Trimming cost V 5 bases and J 2 bases, with 16 bases left between them. The CDR3 DNA reads as TGTGCCAGCAGCCGCAAGACGGACTACACCTACGAGCAGTACTTC. Protein product: CASSRKTDYTYEQYF.

This clonotype has a single count. A read error is possible here, since a much larger clone lies one base away. J is TRBJ1-5 and V is TRBV20-1, with 7 bases identical to TRBD1. CDR1 is DFQATT and CDR2 is SNEGSKA in the germline V gene (reference sequence). CDR3 length: 16 residues. V was clipped by 4 bases and J by 5 bases; unmatched bases: 14. CDR3: CSAISSPGQSYQPQHF. Written as DNA, the CDR3 is TGCAGTGCTATCTCGTCCCCGGGACAGTCCTATCAGCCCCAGCATTTT.

This clonotype was detected many times. This chain connects TRBV20-1 to TRBJ1-1; TRBD1 matches 7 bases. V lost 0 bases, J lost 0 bases, and 4 bases stayed unmatched. The CDR3 is 15 residues long. Looked up from germline, CDR1 is DFQATT and CDR2 is SNEGSKA (reference sequence). CDR3 sequence reads: CSARDQGTVNTEAFF. CDR3 nucleotide sequence: TGCAGTGCTAGAGATCAGGGGACAGTGAACACTGAAGCTTTCTTT.

This chain connects TRBV7-6 to TRBJ2-3; maybe TRBD2 (5 bases). Germline V gives CDR1 SGHVS, CDR2 FNYEAQ. V lost 3 bases, J lost 6 bases, and 13 bases lay in between. The CDR3 contains 14 residues. The CDR3 is CASSLWGDEDTQYF. CDR3 in DNA: TGTGCCAGCAGCTTGTGGGGAGATGAGGATACGCAGTATTTT.

The rearrangement uses TRBV7-3 and TRBJ2-1; D is possibly TRBD2 (5 bases). Germline lookup yields CDR1 SGHTA and CDR2 FQGTGA. The CDR3 has 15 residues. The V end was cut by 3 bases, the J end by 9 bases, with 18 bases between. The CDR3 DNA reads as TGTGCCAGCAGCTTCTCCACTAGTCAGTTGAGTGAGCAGTTCTTC. Translating gives CASSFSTSQLSEQFF.

This clonotype has a count of ten or more. The rearrangement joins TRBV29-1 to TRBJ1-2; D is unresolved. The CDR3 runs 11 residues. V shed 6 bases and J shed 4 bases, with 9 bases lying between them. Germline V gene data show CDR1 as SQVTM and CDR2 as ANQGSEA. CDR3 region: CSVTEGYGYTF. CDR3 in DNA: TGCAGCGTCACAGAGGGCTATGGCTACACCTTC.

This clonotype was counted ten times or more. The genes are TRBV7-6 and TRBJ2-2; the D gene is possibly TRBD2 (5 bases). The germline gives CDR1 SGHVS, CDR2 FNYEAQ. Trimming took off 5 bases at V and 6 bases at J, with 10 bases between the two ends. This CDR3 comprises 13 residues. The CDR3 region has the DNA TGTGCCAGCAGCACTAGGTGGGCCGGGGAGCTGTTTTTT. Protein sequence: CASSTRWAGELFF. The full variable domain, its missing parts supplied by reference TRBV7-6 and TRBJ2-2, is GAGVSQSPRYKVTKRGQDVALRCDPISGHVSLYWYRQALGQGPEFLTYFNYEAQQDKSGLPNDRFSAERPEGSISTLTIQRTEQRDSAMYRCASSTRWAGELFFGEGSRLTVL.

This clonotype showed up many times. The rearrangement joins TRBV20-1 to TRBJ1-5; 8 bases are a match to TRBD1. V shed 3 bases, J shed 0 bases, and the junction held 10 bases outside the gene matches. CDR1 is DFQATT and CDR2 is SNEGSKA in the germline V gene (reference sequence). CDR3 length: 17 amino acids. The DNA of the CDR3 is TGCAGTGCTAGGGGAGTCGGGCAGGGGGCTAGCAATCAGCCCCAGCATTTT. Its protein product is CSARGVGQGASNQPQHF.

This clonotype has at least ten counts. The rearrangement joins TRBV30 to TRBJ2-7; D not certain. Looked up from germline, CDR1 is GTSNPN and CDR2 is SVGIG (reference sequence). V lost 0 bases, J lost 0 bases, and 18 bases lay in between. This CDR3 spans 17 amino acids. CDR3 protein: CAWSVKDGLRISYEQYF. The CDR3 DNA follows: TGTGCCTGGAGTGTAAAAGATGGTCTTAGAATCTCCTACGAGCAGTACTTC.

The rearrangement uses TRBV7-8 and TRBJ2-7; D may be TRBD1 (5 bases). The ends were cut back, 1 base at V and 5 bases at J, with 15 bases in the middle. CDR1 and CDR2 from the germline V gene are SGHVS and FQNEAQ. The CDR3 has 15 amino acids. The CDR3 bases are TGTGCCAGCAGCTTAGGGGCCCCAGGGTTGAACGAGCAGTACTTC. Translated, it gives CASSLGAPGLNEQYF.

This clonotype occurred many times. This chain uses TRBV20-1 with TRBJ2-2, with 11 bases lining up with TRBD1. CDR1 DFQATT and CDR2 SNEGSKA come from the germline V gene (reference sequence). CDR3 length: 14 amino acids. Trimming at V came to 6 bases and at J to 7 bases, leaving 7 bases not matched to a gene. CDR3 DNA sequence: TGCAGTGCCACGGGACAGGGGGACATCGGGGAGCTGTTTTTT. Its translation: CSATGQGDIGELFF.

The sample holds a few counts of this clonotype. This chain links TRBV20-1 with TRBJ2-3; 10 bases match TRBD2. From germline, CDR1 is DFQATT and CDR2 SNEGSKA (reference sequence). V was clipped by 1 base and J by 4 bases; unmatched bases: 11. The CDR3 has 17 amino acids. CDR3 residues: CSARGQRGGLVADTQYF. DNA of the CDR3: TGCAGTGCTAGAGGGCAGCGGGGGGGCCTAGTCGCAGATACGCAGTATTTT.

This clonotype appeared many times. This chain uses TRBV10-3 with TRBJ2-5; D tentatively reads TRBD1 or TRBD2 (5 bases each). Trimming cost V 6 bases and J 1 base, with 9 bases left between them. Germline V gives CDR1 ENHRY, CDR2 SYGVKD. CDR3 size: 13 residues. CDR3 DNA sequence: TGTGCCATCAGGGGACGGGGCCAAGAGACCCAGTACTTC. This gives the protein CAIRGRGQETQYF.

This clonotype has at least ten counts. The chain uses TRBV25-1 and TRBJ2-7; D is unclear. Trimming cost V 4 bases and J 3 bases, with 10 bases left between them. The CDR3 runs to 13 residues. The germline CDR1 and CDR2 sequences are MGHDK and SYGVNS. CDR3 DNA sequence: TGTGCCAGCAGTGTTAGAAACTTCTACGAGCAGTACTTC. Translated, it gives CASSVRNFYEQYF.

The chain combines TRBV5-1 with TRBJ2-1; TRBD2 matches 12 bases. The CDR3 consists of 16 residues. The V gene's germline CDR1 is SGHRS and CDR2 YFSETQ. V shed 4 bases and J 7 bases; nucleotides not matched to a gene: 9. The CDR3 region is CASSPDLAGGRNEQFF. DNA of the CDR3: TGCGCCAGCAGCCCGGACCTAGCGGGGGGGCGTAATGAGCAGTTCTTC.

The rearrangement links TRBV7-2 to TRBJ2-3, with 7 bases aligning to TRBD2. Germline V CDR1 and CDR2: SGHTA, FQGNSA. The CDR3 loop spans 15 amino acids. V shed 5 bases and J 5 bases; nucleotides not matched to a gene: 10. The CDR3 nucleotides are TGTGCCAGCAGCCTCGAGGGGCGGGGGATAGATACGCAGTATTTT. Its translation: CASSLEGRGIDTQYF.

This clonotype has at least ten counts. This chain joins TRBV5-6 and TRBJ2-1; D might be TRBD1 (6 bases). V was cut by 4 bases and J by 15 bases, with 20 bases left in between. The length of the CDR3 is 13 residues. Germline CDR1 SGHDT, CDR2 YYEEEE. The CDR3, as DNA: TGTGCCAGCAGCGTGCCCCCAGGGGTCGGGGTGTTCTTC. Translation gives CASSVPPGVGVFF.

Written as DNA, the CDR3 is TGTGCCAGCAGACTCGATCAGCCCCAGCATTTT. Its protein product is CASRLDQPQHF. J is TRBJ1-5 and V is TRBV6-1; D remains unclear. The CDR3 runs 11 residues. The germline CDR1 and CDR2 sequences are MNHNS and SASEGT. V lost 6 bases and J 5 bases, leaving 5 bases between the germline ends.

This clonotype has more than one count but fewer than ten. This chain links TRBV10-3 with TRBJ2-2; D tentatively fits TRBD1 or TRBD2 (6 bases each). The CDR3 consists of 16 residues. CDR1 ENHRY and CDR2 SYGVKD come from the germline V gene. Trimming took off 6 bases at V and 4 bases at J, with 18 bases between the two ends. The CDR3 loop is CAISARTAGGTGELFF. Written as DNA, the CDR3 is TGTGCCATCAGCGCCCGGACAGCGGGTGGCACCGGGGAGCTGTTTTTT.

This clonotype has a handful of counts. This chain links TRBV27 with TRBJ2-1, with TRBD1 identical over 8 bases. CDR1 is MNHEY and CDR2 is SMNVEV in the germline V gene (reference sequence). The CDR3 runs 17 residues. The ends lost 5 bases at V and 9 bases at J; junction bases unmatched: 18. This CDR3 reads CASSPLQTGVFLSEQFF. The CDR3 DNA reads as TGTGCCAGCAGTCCCCTCCAGACAGGGGTTTTTTTAAGTGAGCAGTTCTTC.

CDR3 nucleotide sequence: TGTGCCAGCAGTTTCTCCGGACGGGAAGCTAACTATGGCTACACCTTC. Residues: CASSFSGREANYGYTF. J is TRBJ1-2 and V is TRBV12-3 or TRBV12-4, with unresolved D. V dropped 3 bases and J dropped 0 bases, with 14 bases sitting between them. The CDR3 is made up of 16 amino acids.